The TCR beta chain under discussion was sequenced for a study of CD8 T cells in Susac syndrome. Trimming took 6 bases from V and 2 from J, leaving 10 bases between them. The CDR3 contains 13 residues. Roughly 0.5 to 1 ug RNA was reverse transcribed with random hexamers. One entry per CDR3 protein results from TCRdb running MiXCR on the immunoSEQ multiplex PCR reads. The table has 150,000 to 200,000 distinct CDR3 sequences, approximately 95% seen once. The TCR originated in a human donor with multiple sclerosis. The sequenced material came from CD4+ T cells from PBMCs. V gene TRBV12-3 or TRBV12-4 combines with J gene TRBJ1-2; D gene unclear. CDR3 protein: CASRTDGNYGYTF. The CDR3 DNA sequence: TGTGCCAGCAGGACCGACGGAAACTATGGCTACACCTTC.